This TCR beta chain originates from a study of blood T cell repertoires in COVID-19. Libraries were prepared by immunoSEQ multiplex PCR; TCRdb keeps only in-frame clonotypes and omits some of them. Of more than 300,000 clones in the sample, 80% to 85% were seen once. The specimen sequenced was PBMCs or T cells enriched from blood (not recorded which). The receptor was derived from a woman aged 50 to 60 who had recovered from COVID-19.

CDR3 in DNA: TGTGCCAGCAGCCATAGACAGGGACACACCATATATTTT. It is translated as CASSHRQGHTIYF. The chain employs TRBV3-1 (or the pseudogene TRBV3-2) and TRBJ1-3; 7 bases are shared with TRBD1. Unmatched junction bases numbered 4, after V lost 3 bases and J lost 8 bases. The CDR3 covers 13 residues. CDR1 and CDR2 (germline): LGHDT, YNNKEL (reference sequence).